Presented here are 22 T cell receptor beta chains from one specimen sequenced in a study of control samples from healthy donors and cancer patients. Some clones are missing from TCRdb's copy, which holds only in-frame ones; the method was immunoSEQ multiplex PCR. This sample has around 130,000 clones, with about 89% found just once. The sample taken for sequencing was blood. Receptor source: a middle-aged man in good health.

The chain uses TRBV29-1 and TRBJ1-2; 7 bases are shared with TRBD1. V lost 3 bases and J lost 2; bases outside the gene matches: 6. The CDR3 is 14 residues long. The germline CDR1 and CDR2 sequences are SQVTM and ANQGSEA. CDR3 in DNA: TGCAGCGTTGAGAAGGGCAGGGGGAACTATGGCTACACCTTC. It is translated as CSVEKGRGNYGYTF.

The rearrangement links TRBV19 to TRBJ1-1, with 12 bases matching TRBD1. CDR3 size: 15 residues. Trimming at V came to 5 bases and at J to 11 bases, leaving 12 bases not matched to a gene. Germline V gene sequence: CDR1 LNHDA, CDR2 SQIVND (reference sequence). In nucleotides, the CDR3 is TGTGCCAGTAGTCCGACCGGGACAGGGGGCGGATCGGCTTTCTTT. This encodes CASSPTGTGGGSAFF. The full variable domain, with the rest looked up from reference TRBV19 and TRBJ1-1, is DGGITQSPKYLFRKEGQNVTLSCEQNLNHDAMYWYRQDPGQGLRLIYYSQIVNDFQKGDIAEGYSVSREKKESFPLTVTSAQKNPTAFYLCASSPTGTGGGSAFFGQGTRLTVV.

The chain recombines TRBV9 with TRBJ2-7; 11 nucleotides match TRBD1. Germline CDR1 is SGDLS and CDR2 is YYNGEE. This CDR3 is built from 15 residues. The J segment lost 2 bases and the V segment lost 0 bases, leaving 1 base of the junction unmatched. CDR3 loop: CASSVGGQGAYEQYF. In DNA form, the CDR3 reads TGTGCCAGCAGCGTAGGGGGACAGGGGGCCTACGAGCAGTACTTC.

V and J are TRBV4-3 and TRBJ1-1; a possible D gene is TRBD1 (5 bases). Looked up from germline, CDR1 is LGHNA and CDR2 is YSLEER. The V and J ends lost 4 bases and 3 bases respectively, with 9 bases between them. This CDR3 is built from 13 residues. The CDR3, as DNA: TGCGCCAGCAGCCGCCAGGGTGACACTGAAGCTTTCTTT. Translated: CASSRQGDTEAFF.

This clone was detected a few times. The V gene is TRBV2, the J gene TRBJ2-5, with a tentative D call TRBD2 (5 bases). With 4 bases removed from V and 5 bases from J, the gap between germline ends came to 14 bases. The CDR3 covers 14 residues. Germline values: CDR1 SNHLY, CDR2 FYNNEI. The CDR3 loop reads CASSGNLGGETQYF. In DNA form, the CDR3 reads TGTGCCAGCAGTGGGAACCTAGGCGGGGAGACCCAGTACTTC. The full variable domain, rest sourced from reference TRBV2 and TRBJ2-5, is EPEVTQTPSHQVTQMGQEVILRCVPISNHLYFYWYRQILGQKVEFLVSFYNNEISEKSEIFDDQFSVERPDGSNFTLKIRSTKLEDSAMYFCASSGNLGGETQYFGPGTRLLVL.

The V call is TRBV18, the J call TRBJ2-1; TRBD2 matches at 12 bases. This CDR3 spans 14 amino acids. Germline CDR1 reads KGHSH; CDR2 reads LQKENI. The V segment lost 3 bases and the J segment 12 bases; nucleotides outside the gene matches: 6. The CDR3 loop is CASSPGLAGDRQFF. Written as DNA, the CDR3 is TGTGCCAGCTCACCGGGACTAGCGGGTGATAGGCAGTTCTTC.

This clone was seen a single time. The CDR3 loop is CASSLTGPSYEQYF. The CDR3 DNA sequence: TGTGCCAGCAGTTTAACGGGACCCTCCTACGAGCAGTACTTC. The chain recombines TRBV27 with TRBJ2-7; D possibly uses TRBD1 or TRBD2 (5 bases each). The V and J ends lost 2 bases and 0 bases respectively, with 8 bases between them. CDR1 is MNHEY and CDR2 is SMNVEV in the germline V gene (reference sequence). The CDR3 covers 14 residues.

The V and J genes are TRBV27 and TRBJ2-3; 10 bases are shared with TRBD2. This CDR3 has 18 amino acids. CDR1 and CDR2 (germline): MNHEY, SMNVEV (reference sequence). V was clipped by 5 bases and J by 0 bases; unmatched bases: 11. The CDR3 nucleotides read TGTGCCAGCAGTCCTCGGACTAGCGGAGAAGCTAGCACAGATACGCAGTATTTT. It yields the protein CASSPRTSGEASTDTQYF.

The rearrangement uses TRBV6-5 and TRBJ2-7, with 9 bases matching TRBD1. The CDR3 has 14 amino acids. CDR1 is MNHEY and CDR2 is SVGAGI in the germline V gene. The junction had 6 bases not matched to a gene; V was cut back by 7 bases and J by 2 bases. In nucleotides, the CDR3 is TGTGCCAGCACTATGGACAGGGGCCCCTACGAGCAGTACTTC. Residues: CASTMDRGPYEQYF.

This chain joins TRBV2 and TRBJ1-2, with 8 bases fitting TRBD1. The ends lost 11 bases at V and 4 bases at J; junction bases unmatched: 6. Germline values: CDR1 SNHLY, CDR2 FYNNEI. The CDR3 has 12 amino acids. The CDR3 DNA sequence: TGTGCCGGGTCTACAGGGGGCTATGGCTACACCTTC. This translates into CAGSTGGYGYTF.

This chain joins TRBV28 and TRBJ2-7, with 9 bases identical to TRBD2. This CDR3 is built from 17 residues. Germline lookup yields CDR1 MDHEN and CDR2 SYDVKM. V dropped 4 bases and J dropped 1; count of bases not matched to a gene: 11. CDR3 sequence (DNA): TGTGCCAGCAGTTCCTTTAGCGGGGGCCTCGATTCCTACGAGCAGTACTTC. Protein sequence: CASSSFSGGLDSYEQYF.

The chain's CDR3 is CASTGRSNEQFF. CDR3 in DNA: TGTGCCAGTACGGGACGGTCCAATGAGCAGTTCTTC. The chain carries TRBV4-2 and TRBJ2-1; D tentatively reads TRBD1 or TRBD2 (5 bases each). The germline V gene has CDR1 LGHNA and CDR2 YNFKEQ. V lost 9 bases to trimming and J lost 6 bases, with 12 bases between them. CDR3 length equals 12 residues.

This clone was seen a single time. The V and J genes are TRBV27 and TRBJ1-1; 10 bases line up with TRBD1. Germline CDR1 is MNHEY and CDR2 is SMNVEV (reference sequence). The CDR3 covers 17 residues. V dropped 3 bases and J dropped 1; count of bases not matched to a gene: 8. CDR3 coding DNA: TGTGCCAGCAGTTTTATTGGGACAGGGGAAAGGAACACTGAAGCTTTCTTT. It specifies CASSFIGTGERNTEAFF.

The chain joins TRBV18 to TRBJ1-2, with D possibly TRBD1 on 5 matching bases. Germline CDR1 reads KGHSH; CDR2 reads LQKENI. V dropped 3 bases and J dropped 4 bases, with 12 bases sitting between them. The CDR3 totals 14 residues. As DNA, the CDR3 is TGTGCCAGCTCACCGCCGGGACCATCCTATGGCTACACCTTC. This gives the protein CASSPPGPSYGYTF.

This chain joins TRBV3-1 (or the pseudogene TRBV3-2) and TRBJ1-1; D not resolved. The CDR3 sequence is 15 residues long. Deletions cut 0 bases from V and 0 bases from J, with 8 bases between. Germline CDR1 reads LGHDT; CDR2 reads YNNKEL (reference sequence). The CDR3 loop is CASSQDELMNTEAFF. The CDR3 bases are TGTGCCAGCAGCCAAGACGAACTCATGAACACTGAAGCTTTCTTT.

This chain connects TRBV6-4 to TRBJ1-2; 9 bases are shared with TRBD1. The germline V gene encodes CDR1 MRHNA and CDR2 SNTAGT. This CDR3 spans 21 amino acids. Trimming removed 2 bases from V and 8 bases from J; junction bases left unmatched: 27. The CDR3 sequence: CASSDPLYHRGRREWVRGYTF. The CDR3 coding sequence is TGTGCCAGCAGTGACCCGCTCTACCACAGGGGGCGAAGGGAATGGGTGAGGGGCTACACCTTC.

This clone was counted once. The rearrangement joins TRBV4-1 to TRBJ2-3, with 13 bases fitting TRBD2. After removal of 2 bases from V and 4 bases from J, the junction contained 9 bases not matched to a gene. Germline assignment: CDR1 MGHRA and CDR2 YSYEKL. This CDR3 region has 18 residues. The CDR3 loop is CASSQRLLAGGRADTQYF. Here the CDR3 DNA reads TGCGCCAGCAGCCAACGATTACTAGCGGGGGGGCGCGCAGATACGCAGTATTTT.

The J gene is TRBJ2-4, the V gene TRBV5-8, with TRBD2 matching over 10 bases. With V trimmed by 1 base and J by 1 base, 11 bases remained unmatched. The CDR3 runs to 19 residues. Germline lookup yields CDR1 SGHTS and CDR2 YDEGEE. CDR3 loop: CASSLMIAGGSGAKNIQYF. CDR3 in DNA: TGTGCCAGCAGCTTGATGATAGCGGGGGGCTCGGGTGCCAAAAACATTCAGTACTTC. Based on the CDR3 plus reference TRBV5-8 and TRBJ2-4, the full variable domain is EAGVTQSPTHLIKTRGQQATLRCSPISGHTSVYWYQQALGLGLQFLLWYDEGEERNRGNFPPRFSGRQFPNYSSELNVNALELEDSALYLCASSLMIAGGSGAKNIQYFGAGTRLSVL.

This clone was seen only once. The chain joins TRBV6-6 to TRBJ1-2; TRBD1 matches at 10 bases. The CDR3 has 14 amino acids. With V trimmed by 5 bases and J by 3 bases, 3 bases remained unmatched. CDR1 and CDR2 (germline): MNHNY, SVGAGI (reference sequence). CDR3 DNA sequence: TGTGCCAGCAGTGCCGGACAGGGGGACTATGGCTACACCTTC. As protein: CASSAGQGDYGYTF.

This clone came up a few times. The genes are TRBV4-1 and TRBJ1-5; D remains unclear. This CDR3 spans 14 amino acids. Trimming cost V 0 bases and J 2 bases, with 5 bases left between them. Per germline, CDR1 MGHRA and CDR2 YSYEKL. CDR3: CASSQEQGNQPQHF. The CDR3 nucleotides are TGCGCCAGCAGCCAAGAGCAAGGCAATCAGCCCCAGCATTTT.

The chain has TRBV29-1 and TRBJ2-7; D unclear. CDR1 and CDR2 (germline): SQVTM, ANQGSEA. Deletions cut 6 bases from V and 3 bases from J, with 9 bases between. This CDR3 has 11 residues. The chain's CDR3 is CSVTFGYEQYF. The CDR3 nucleotides are TGCAGCGTGACATTTGGCTACGAGCAGTACTTC.

This rearrangement joins TRBV24-1 to TRBJ1-2, with 10 positions matching TRBD1. The CDR3 extends over 15 amino acids. The V segment lost 4 bases and the J segment 8 bases; nucleotides outside the gene matches: 9. Germline assignment: CDR1 KGHDR and CDR2 SFDVKD. The CDR3 region has the DNA TGTGCCACCAGTGACGGACAGGGGGACTACTTCGGCTACACCTTC. Protein product: CATSDGQGDYFGYTF.